Described below is a single T cell receptor beta chain sequence and its context. Its antigen is not yet known. Per-base quality was not reported, and no clone a single base away is much larger than it. This entry belongs to a study of PD-L1 blockade in urothelial cancer (dated by TCRdb to the late 2010s). Turning to the overall study: All patients started therapy around 2014 and received atezolizumab 1,200 mg intravenously every 3 weeks. About nine tenths of the roughly 30 patients were males with bladder-origin urothelial cancer, and about 60% of the 29 reported a prior smoking history. In the same patients, pretreatment tumors underwent whole exome sequencing and RNA sequencing in addition to TCR sequencing. Somatic, immune and clinical correlates of response to PD-L1 blockade with atezolizumab in urothelial cancer were the focus of an exploratory multi-omic analysis. Patients had an ECOG performance status of 0 or 1 and had received between 0 and 3 prior chemotherapy regimens. Blood samples were analyzed at 3 weeks after treatment start (second dose) and at 6 weeks after treatment start. Durable clinical benefit was achieved by nine patients but not by the remaining 20. Durable clinical benefit meant progression-free survival longer than 6 months, and TCR features were also tested against progression-free and overall survival. Pretreatment blood TCR-seq was available for about 27 patients, at least one posttreatment blood collection was obtained for 25 or so patients, and tumor TCR-seq was available for 25 or so patients. TCR sequencing covered pretreatment tumor samples and matched, serially collected peripheral blood taken before and after atezolizumab treatment. Blood samples gave a median of 141,255 T cells and roughly 83,000 unique TCRs, with a median clonality of roughly 0.08.

The investigation overall reported the following: Because of the small sample size (n ≈ 29) and the many exploratory analyses performed, the results are intended to be regarded as hypothesis-generating. A pretreatment peripheral blood TCR clonality below the median was linked to improved progression-free and overall survival. Greater expansion of tumor-associated TCR clones in peripheral blood 3 weeks after the start of treatment was observed in patients with durable benefit (n ≈ 22, p = 0.022).

CDR3 length: 13 amino acids, cysteine to phenylalanine. Just the 39-base CDR3 DNA is kept, in frame starting at base 1. The cohort comprised nearly 30 patients with locally advanced or metastatic urothelial carcinoma treated at Memorial Sloan Kettering on a trial protocol. Peripheral blood mononuclear cells were collected pretreatment and during treatment, with between 1 and 8 total time points obtained per patient. The Qiagen DNeasy Blood extraction kit was used to purify genomic DNA from total PBMCs and tumor samples. PBMCs were collected pretreatment and during treatment and were isolated and stored as previously described. Synthetic TCR analog templates were spiked into each PCR so that absolute template abundance could be estimated from read counts. The immunoSEQ assay was used to amplify TCRbeta CDR3 regions from genomic DNA with bias-controlled V and J gene primers. Sequencing of rearranged TCRbeta segments was done at approximately 20X coverage. The authors' pipeline ran thus. Clustering was used to correct sequencing errors, and CDR3s were annotated against IMGT so that V, D and J genes could be assigned. Downstream analyses used only productive TCRbeta rearrangements and left out out-of-frame or stop-codon sequences. To compute clonality, Shannon entropy was normalized by the log of the number of unique productive sequences and then subtracted from one. Clones differing between time points or between blood and tumor were identified by Fisher's exact test with Benjamini-Hochberg correction at adjusted p below 0.01. TCRdb's version of the immuneACCESS table is confined to in-frame rearrangements and falls short of the full clone set. An unresolved V gene accounts for under half of the shortfall where checked; the remainder is of unknown origin. The V and J calls and clone size are taken from that table; D and trimming were inferred from the DNA. A total of around 45,000 clones appear in this sample, roughly 91% of them only once. Jointly, the top ten make up around 14% of the sample.

The input for sequencing was PBMCs, taken around atezolizumab (anti-PD-L1) treatment. The clonotype was recovered from a woman aged 55-70 years with urothelial cancer. The sequence links TRBV12-1 to TRBJ2-5; the table's D call of TRBD2 was not tested on the DNA. TRBV12-1 counts as a pseudogene. The nucleotide sequence is given as TGTGCCAGCAGCTCTGGACTAAGCGAGACCCAGTACTTC. Its product reads: CASSSGLSETQYF.